One sample yielded the 21 T cell receptor beta chains listed below, sequenced in a study of blood T cell repertoires in COVID-19. Measured with immunoSEQ multiplex PCR; TCRdb has only the in-frame clones, and not every one. The repertoire consists of fewer than 300,000 clones, with 75% to 90% occurring once and the leading ten covering approximately 4%. Sequencing was performed on PBMCs or T cells enriched from blood (not recorded which). The receptors derive from a woman in her 30s who had recovered from COVID-19.

V usage is TRBV6-5 and J usage is TRBJ1-2; tentative D call: TRBD1 (5 bases). V lost 0 bases to trimming and J lost 7 bases, with 6 bases between them. Germline CDR1 is MNHEY and CDR2 is SVGAGI. The CDR3 runs to 12 residues. The CDR3 region has the DNA TGTGCCAGCAGTTACTCGGGGCCTGGCTACACCTTC. Translation: CASSYSGPGYTF.

The chain has TRBV25-1 and TRBJ1-1, with D unclear. Trimming left V 1 base short and J 1 base short, with 13 bases between. The CDR3 runs 16 residues. CDR1 is MGHDK, CDR2 SYGVNS, per germline. The CDR3 DNA reads TGTGCCAGCAGTGAATCTCGGGGTACGAAGAACACTGAAGCTTTCTTT. Translation gives CASSESRGTKNTEAFF. The complete variable domain, with remaining parts taken from reference TRBV25-1 and TRBJ1-1, reads EADIYQTPRYLVIGTGKKITLECSQTMGHDKMYWYQQDPGMELHLIHYSYGVNSTEKGDLSSESTVSRIRTEHFPLTLESARPSHTSQYLCASSESRGTKNTEAFFGQGTRLTVV.

The DNA of the CDR3 is TGTGCCAGCAGTGAGGACAGGGGAAACTATGGCTACACCTTC. It yields the protein CASSEDRGNYGYTF. The chain has TRBV27 and TRBJ1-2; 9 bases fit TRBD1. This CDR3 region has 14 residues. V trimming: 5 bases; J trimming: 2 bases; junction bases outside the gene matches: 3. Germline V gene data show CDR1 as MNHEY and CDR2 as SMNVEV (reference sequence).

The chain is built from TRBV29-1 and TRBJ2-7, with D perhaps TRBD1 (6 bases). The V gene lost 0 bases and the J gene lost 5 bases, with 11 bases spanning the gap. CDR3 size: 13 residues. Germline V lookup: CDR1 SQVTM, CDR2 ANQGSEA. The CDR3 loop reads CSVEEGGKHEQYF. The CDR3, as DNA: TGCAGCGTTGAAGAAGGGGGAAAGCACGAGCAGTACTTC.

The chain couples TRBV6-5 to TRBJ1-6; TRBD1 matches 9 bases. CDR3 length: 13 residues. Per the germline V gene, CDR1 is MNHEY and CDR2 is SVGAGI. With 8 bases clipped from V and 9 bases from J, the junction kept 5 bases outside the gene matches. The CDR3 region is CASQGQGFSPLHF. The CDR3 DNA sequence: TGTGCCAGCCAGGGACAGGGTTTTTCACCCCTCCACTTT.

The chain links TRBV18 to TRBJ2-6; 9 bases line up with TRBD2. The CDR3 spans 17 residues. Germline CDR1 and CDR2: KGHSH and LQKENI. Trimming removed 3 bases from V and 2 bases from J; junction bases left unmatched: 5. The CDR3 reads CASSPRVAGAGANVLTF. In DNA, the CDR3 is TGTGCCAGCTCACCCCGGGTAGCGGGGGCTGGGGCCAACGTCCTGACTTTC.

The chain has TRBV6-6 and TRBJ2-1; 11 bases align to TRBD1. The CDR3 spans 15 residues. CDR1 MNHNY and CDR2 SVGAGI come from the germline V gene (reference sequence). With 7 bases clipped from V and 5 bases from J, the junction kept 7 bases outside the gene matches. In DNA, the CDR3 is TGTGCCAGCAACCCCCCGGACAGGGGGCACAATGAGCAGTTCTTC. It specifies CASNPPDRGHNEQFF.

This clone was observed a single time. Here the CDR3 reads CASSMLGQGVGNTEAFF. The CDR3 DNA sequence: TGTGCCAGTAGTATGCTCGGACAGGGGGTGGGAAACACTGAAGCTTTCTTT. This chain connects TRBV19 to TRBJ1-1, with 10 bases aligning to TRBD1. Germline V gene sequence: CDR1 LNHDA, CDR2 SQIVND (reference sequence). J was trimmed by 2 bases and V by 3 bases; bases with no gene match: 9. The CDR3 length is 17 residues.

The V gene is TRBV3-1 (or the pseudogene TRBV3-2), the J gene TRBJ2-2, with D possibly TRBD1 on 5 matching bases. Trimming removed 1 base at V and 9 bases at J, with 15 bases between. In germline, CDR1 is LGHDT, CDR2 YNNKEL (reference sequence). The CDR3 extends over 15 amino acids. CDR3 DNA sequence: TGTGCCAGCAGCCAAGGACCAGGGCCGGCCAGGGAGCTGTTTTTT. Residues: CASSQGPGPARELFF.

The chain couples TRBV3-1 (or the pseudogene TRBV3-2) to TRBJ2-1, with TRBD2 identical over 9 bases. Germline CDR1 LGHDT, CDR2 YNNKEL (reference sequence). The J segment lost 2 bases and the V segment lost 0 bases, leaving 8 bases of the junction unmatched. The CDR3 is 18 amino acids. CDR3: CASSQDIIAGVPYNEQFF. The CDR3 DNA follows: TGTGCCAGCAGCCAAGATATTATAGCGGGAGTGCCCTACAATGAGCAGTTCTTC.

A few counts support this clone. The chain employs TRBV19 and TRBJ1-5; 9 nucleotides line up with TRBD1. The germline V gene encodes CDR1 LNHDA and CDR2 SQIVND (reference sequence). This CDR3 contains 14 residues. The junction had 7 bases not matched to a gene; V was cut back by 7 bases and J by 6 bases. The CDR3 DNA sequence: TGTGCCAGTACCTCTGACAGGGGGATTCAGCCCCAGCATTTT. Translated, it gives CASTSDRGIQPQHF.

This chain links TRBV25-1 with TRBJ1-2, with TRBD1 identical over 8 bases. V shed 6 bases and J 5 bases; nucleotides not matched to a gene: 14. CDR1 is MGHDK and CDR2 is SYGVNS in the germline V gene. CDR3 length equals 16 residues. CDR3 protein: CASSEQGAHDIYGYTF. The CDR3 coding sequence is TGTGCCAGCAGCGAGCAGGGGGCGCACGATATTTATGGCTACACCTTC.

V and J are TRBV7-2 and TRBJ1-4; D possibly corresponds to TRBD1 (6 bases). The CDR3 has 19 residues. V lost 5 bases, J lost 0 bases, and 22 bases lay in between. Germline V gene data show CDR1 as SGHTA and CDR2 as FQGNSA. The CDR3 spells CASSATYGTNYATNEKLFF. The CDR3 nucleotides read TGTGCCAGCAGCGCCACCTACGGGACAAACTATGCAACTAATGAAAAACTGTTTTTT.

This chain links TRBV5-1 with TRBJ2-5; D might be TRBD2 (6 bases). V dropped 0 bases and J dropped 1 base, with 16 bases sitting between them. CDR3 size: 17 residues. Germline V lookup: CDR1 SGHRS, CDR2 YFSETQ. CDR3 amino acids: CASSLDPGGIGQETQYF. The CDR3 nucleotides are TGCGCCAGCAGCTTGGATCCGGGCGGGATAGGCCAAGAGACCCAGTACTTC.

The V and J genes are TRBV5-3 and TRBJ1-4; TRBD1 agrees at 9 bases. TRBV5-3 is an ORF; its function is uncertain. CDR3 length: 14 residues. J was trimmed by 11 bases and V by 4 bases; bases with no gene match: 9. CDR3 in amino acids: CARSATGGWGKLFF. The CDR3 DNA follows: TGTGCCAGAAGCGCTACAGGGGGCTGGGGGAAACTGTTTTTT.

The V and J genes are TRBV19 and TRBJ2-2, with D possibly being TRBD1 (6 bases). CDR3 length: 14 amino acids. Germline V CDR1 and CDR2: LNHDA, SQIVND (reference sequence). V was cut by 7 bases and J by 6 bases, with 15 bases left in between. The CDR3 loop is CASKFGRGSGELFF. As DNA, the CDR3 is TGTGCCAGTAAATTCGGCAGGGGATCCGGGGAGCTGTTTTTT.

J is TRBJ1-1 and V is TRBV2; the match to TRBD1 covers 7 bases. The CDR3 runs 14 residues. J lost 4 bases, V lost 5 bases, and 7 bases had no gene match. Per germline, CDR1 SNHLY and CDR2 FYNNEI. The CDR3 coding sequence is TGTGCCAGCAGTAACTTGGGGACAGCCACTGAAGCTTTCTTT. Encoded protein: CASSNLGTATEAFF.

V and J are TRBV7-9 and TRBJ2-7, with D possibly matching TRBD1 (6 bases). The CDR3 is 15 amino acids. V lost 6 bases to trimming and J lost 3 bases, with 18 bases between them. The germline CDR1 and CDR2 sequences are SEHNR and FQNEAQ (reference sequence). In nucleotides, the CDR3 is TGTGCCAGCAGTCAGGACGGGACACAGTTCTACGAGCAGTACTTC. It yields the protein CASSQDGTQFYEQYF.

The chain carries TRBV6-5 and TRBJ1-2; D perhaps matches TRBD1 (5 bases). Per the germline V gene, CDR1 is MNHEY and CDR2 is SVGAGI. The V gene lost 6 bases and the J gene lost 0 bases, with 14 bases spanning the gap. The CDR3 has 15 amino acids. CDR3 DNA sequence: TGTGCCAGCAGCCTCTCAGGGAATACTAACTATGGCTACACCTTC. It translates to CASSLSGNTNYGYTF.

This chain connects TRBV10-2 to TRBJ1-5; D gene unclear. Trimming removed 3 bases at V and 7 bases at J, with 10 bases between. The CDR3 is 13 amino acids. Germline loops: CDR1 WSHSY, CDR2 SAAADI. This CDR3 reads CASSETSSQPQHF. The CDR3, as DNA: TGCGCCAGCAGTGAAACATCATCCCAGCCCCAGCATTTT.

This clone was counted between two and nine times. The chain links TRBV14 to TRBJ2-7, with a weak D call TRBD2 (7 bases). CDR3 length equals 14 residues. Germline loops: CDR1 SGHDN, CDR2 FVKESK. V lost 4 bases and J 5 bases, leaving 15 bases between the germline ends. The CDR3 region is CASSPPGGHHEQYF. CDR3 bases: TGTGCCAGCAGCCCTCCGGGGGGCCACCACGAGCAGTACTTC.